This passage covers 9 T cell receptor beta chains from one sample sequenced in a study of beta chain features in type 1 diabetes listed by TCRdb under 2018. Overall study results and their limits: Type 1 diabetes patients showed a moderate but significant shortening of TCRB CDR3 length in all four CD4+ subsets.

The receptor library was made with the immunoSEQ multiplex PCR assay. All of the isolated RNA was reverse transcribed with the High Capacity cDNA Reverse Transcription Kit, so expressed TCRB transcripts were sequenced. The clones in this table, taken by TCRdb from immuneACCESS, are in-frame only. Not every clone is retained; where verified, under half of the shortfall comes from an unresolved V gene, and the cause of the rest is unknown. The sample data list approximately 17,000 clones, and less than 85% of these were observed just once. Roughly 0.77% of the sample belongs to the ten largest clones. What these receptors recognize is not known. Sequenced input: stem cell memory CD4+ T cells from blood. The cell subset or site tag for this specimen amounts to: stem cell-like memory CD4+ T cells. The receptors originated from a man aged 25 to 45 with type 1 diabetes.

CDR3 in DNA: TGTGCCAGCAGGGGGAGGGGAAACATTCAGTACTTC. This codes for CASRGRGNIQYF. This chain joins TRBV6-5 and TRBJ2-4; 7 bases align to TRBD2. Germline V gene lookup returns CDR1 MNHEY and CDR2 SVGAGI. The CDR3 runs to 12 residues. V lost 6 bases and J lost 6; bases outside the gene matches: 2.

The DNA for the CDR3 is TGTGCCAGCAGCCCATTTAATGAAAAACTGTTTTTT. This sequence encodes CASSPFNEKLFF. The chain joins TRBV28 to TRBJ1-4; D call uncertain. The V gene's germline CDR1 is MDHEN and CDR2 SYDVKM. V gave up 6 bases and J gave up 4 bases, with 6 bases separating them. This CDR3 spans 12 amino acids.

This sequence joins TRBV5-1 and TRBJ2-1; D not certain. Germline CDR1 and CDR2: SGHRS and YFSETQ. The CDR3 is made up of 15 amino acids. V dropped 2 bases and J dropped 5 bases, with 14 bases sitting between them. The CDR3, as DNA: TGCGCCAGCAGCTTAGAGCCGCCGCTAAACAATGAGCAGTTCTTC. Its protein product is CASSLEPPLNNEQFF.

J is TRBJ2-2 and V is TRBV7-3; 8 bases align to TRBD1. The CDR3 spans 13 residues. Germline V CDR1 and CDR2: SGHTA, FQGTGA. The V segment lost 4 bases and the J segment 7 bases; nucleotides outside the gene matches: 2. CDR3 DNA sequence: TGTGCCAGCAGCTCTGGACAGGGCGGGGAGCTGTTTTTT. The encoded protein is CASSSGQGGELFF.

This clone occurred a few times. CDR3: CASSLRLADTQYF. The CDR3 nucleotides are TGTGCCAGCAGCCTCAGACTAGCAGATACGCAGTATTTT. The chain is built from TRBV14 and TRBJ2-3; possibly TRBD2 for D (6 bases). V gave up 4 bases and J gave up 4 bases, with 9 bases separating them. The CDR3 loop spans 13 amino acids. Germline CDR1 reads SGHDN; CDR2 reads FVKESK.

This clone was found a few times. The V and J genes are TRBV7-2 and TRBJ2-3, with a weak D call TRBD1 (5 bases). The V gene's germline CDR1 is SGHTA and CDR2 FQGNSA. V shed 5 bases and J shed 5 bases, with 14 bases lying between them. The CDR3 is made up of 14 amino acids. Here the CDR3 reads CASSPPGTGDTQYF. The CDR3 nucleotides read TGTGCCAGCAGCCCGCCAGGAACAGGAGATACGCAGTATTTT.

The CDR3 loop reads CASSSRLAGGDEQYF. The CDR3 bases are TGTGCCAGCAGCTCCAGACTAGCGGGGGGTGACGAGCAGTACTTC. This chain links TRBV7-9 with TRBJ2-7; 13 nucleotides line up with TRBD2. J was trimmed by 5 bases and V by 4 bases; bases with no gene match: 5. CDR1 is SEHNR, CDR2 FQNEAQ, per germline (reference sequence). The CDR3 has 15 residues.

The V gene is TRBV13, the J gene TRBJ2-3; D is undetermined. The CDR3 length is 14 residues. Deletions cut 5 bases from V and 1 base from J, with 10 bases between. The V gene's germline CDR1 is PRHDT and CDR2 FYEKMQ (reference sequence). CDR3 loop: CASSRLPRTDTQYF. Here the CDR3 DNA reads TGTGCCAGCAGCAGACTCCCCCGCACAGATACGCAGTATTTT.

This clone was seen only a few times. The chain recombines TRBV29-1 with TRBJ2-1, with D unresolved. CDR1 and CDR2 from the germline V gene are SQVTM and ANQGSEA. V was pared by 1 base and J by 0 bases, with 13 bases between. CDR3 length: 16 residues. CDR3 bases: TGCAGCGTTGAAGGGGTCGGAGCGAGCTCCTACAATGAGCAGTTCTTC. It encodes CSVEGVGASSYNEQFF.